Many counts were recorded for the clone carrying this T cell receptor beta chain. Its matching antigen is unknown. CDR1 and CDR2 (germline): LNHNV, YYDKDF (reference sequence). V was cut by 8 bases and J by 2 bases, with 13 bases left in between. The length of the CDR3 is 14 residues. The entry originates in a study of T cell repertoires in cytomegalovirus infection. Across the study: Public TCR beta signatures indicated both CMV infection and matching HLA type. Overall study findings and caveats: The study found HLA-C-restricted CMV-specific TCR beta clonotypes dominating the ex vivo response.

A single record per CDR3 protein comes from TCRdb applying MiXCR to the reads. The sample holds roughly 230,000 distinct CDR3 sequences, approximately 7% seen once. Sequences were obtained from PBMCs. The chain couples TRBV15 to TRBJ2-1, with D possibly being TRBD1 or TRBD2 (6 bases each). The receptor's source is a human donor in good health (CMV status not recorded). Some clones in this sample may be carry-over from other donors' samples. CDR3 protein: CATRGGLPYNEQFF. CDR3 nucleotide sequence: TGTGCCACCCGTGGGGGGCTTCCCTACAATGAGCAGTTCTTC.